The clone carrying this T cell receptor (beta chain) was recorded a few times. Reverse transcription of extracted RNA yielded cDNA, which provided the sequencing template. The protocol was immunoSEQ multiplex PCR, while the TCRdb copy is restricted to in-frame clones and leaves out a portion. Of some 170,000 clones in the sample, roughly 65% were seen once. The data are from a study of CD8+ T cells in alopecia areata. V was shortened by 4 bases and J by 4 bases, with 11 bases between the two germline ends. CDR1 is SGHNT, CDR2 YYREEE, per germline (reference sequence). The CDR3 runs to 13 residues. The chain uses TRBV5-4 and TRBJ1-2, with TRBD1 as a possible D gene (5 bases). The TCR sequence derives from a human donor with alopecia areata. This specimen consisted of CD4+ T cells sorted from blood, obtained at week 0. CDR3 sequence: CASSTGGFYGYTF. CDR3 nucleotides: TGTGCCAGCAGCACCGGGGGATTCTATGGCTACACCTTC.